This TCR beta chain derives from a study of control samples from healthy donors and cancer patients. Method: immunoSEQ multiplex PCR; TCRdb's copy keeps in-frame clones and lacks some. The sample holds fewer than 150,000 clones; about nine tenths are singletons and the top ten take roughly 2.5%. The sample taken for sequencing was blood. This clonotype was obtained from a man aged 18 to 35 in good health.

The CDR3 DNA reads as TGTGCCACCAGGACGGGGAATAATTCACCCCTCCACTTT. Translation: CATRTGNNSPLHF. V usage is TRBV27 and J usage is TRBJ1-6, with D uncertain. This CDR3 is 13 amino acids long. V gave up 10 bases and J gave up 5 bases, with 12 bases separating them. The germline V gene has CDR1 MNHEY and CDR2 SMNVEV (reference sequence).